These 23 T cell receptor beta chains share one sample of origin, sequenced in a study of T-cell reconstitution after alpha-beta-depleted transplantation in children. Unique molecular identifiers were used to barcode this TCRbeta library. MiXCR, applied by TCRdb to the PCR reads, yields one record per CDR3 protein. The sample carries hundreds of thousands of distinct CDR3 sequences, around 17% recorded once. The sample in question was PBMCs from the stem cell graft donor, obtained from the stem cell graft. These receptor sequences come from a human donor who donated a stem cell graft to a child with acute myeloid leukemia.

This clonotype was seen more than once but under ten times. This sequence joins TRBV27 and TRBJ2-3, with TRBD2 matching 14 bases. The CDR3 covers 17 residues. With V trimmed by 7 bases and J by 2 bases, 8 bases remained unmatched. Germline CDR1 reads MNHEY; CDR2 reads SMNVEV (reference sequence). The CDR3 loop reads CASKLGTSGGFTDTQYF. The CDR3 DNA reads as TGTGCCAGCAAGCTGGGGACTAGCGGGGGATTCACAGATACGCAGTATTTT.

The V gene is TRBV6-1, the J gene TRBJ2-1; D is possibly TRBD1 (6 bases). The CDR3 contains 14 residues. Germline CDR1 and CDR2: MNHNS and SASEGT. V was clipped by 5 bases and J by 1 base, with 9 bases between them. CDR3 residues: CASSRQVSYNEQFF. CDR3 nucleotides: TGTGCCAGCAGTAGACAGGTTTCCTACAATGAGCAGTTCTTC.

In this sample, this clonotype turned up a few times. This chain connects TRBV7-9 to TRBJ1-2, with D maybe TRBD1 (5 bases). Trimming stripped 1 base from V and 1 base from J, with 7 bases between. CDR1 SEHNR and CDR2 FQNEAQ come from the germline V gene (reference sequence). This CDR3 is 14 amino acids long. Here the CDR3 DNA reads TGTGCCAGCAGCTTAGAGACAGATAACTATGGCTACACCTTC. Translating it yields CASSLETDNYGYTF.

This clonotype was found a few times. CDR3 DNA: TGTGCCAGCACCTCTAGCGGGGGGACCTCCTACAATGAGCAGTTCTTC. It is translated as CASTSSGGTSYNEQFF. The chain is built from TRBV7-2 and TRBJ2-1; 11 bases match TRBD2. V shed 7 bases, J shed 0 bases, and the junction held 5 bases outside the gene matches. This CDR3 is built from 16 residues. Per germline, CDR1 SGHTA and CDR2 FQGNSA.

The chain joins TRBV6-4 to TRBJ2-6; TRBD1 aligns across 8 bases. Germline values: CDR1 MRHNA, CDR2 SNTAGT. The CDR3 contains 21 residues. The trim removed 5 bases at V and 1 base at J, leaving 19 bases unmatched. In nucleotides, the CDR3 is TGTGCCAGCAGTAGACAGGGGAGGCTATTGTCCTTTTGGTCTGGGGCCAACGTCCTGACTTTC. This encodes CASSRQGRLLSFWSGANVLTF.

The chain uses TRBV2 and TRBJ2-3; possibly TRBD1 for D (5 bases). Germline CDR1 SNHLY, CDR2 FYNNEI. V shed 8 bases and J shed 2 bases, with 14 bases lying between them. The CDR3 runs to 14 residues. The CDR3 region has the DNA TGTGCCAGCCCTAGACAGAATTCCACAGATACGCAGTATTTT. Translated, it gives CASPRQNSTDTQYF.

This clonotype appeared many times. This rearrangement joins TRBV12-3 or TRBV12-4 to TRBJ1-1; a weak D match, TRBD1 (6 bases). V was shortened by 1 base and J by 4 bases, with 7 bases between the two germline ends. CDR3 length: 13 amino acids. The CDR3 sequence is CASSLGGPTEAFF. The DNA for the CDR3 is TGTGCCAGCAGTTTAGGGGGGCCCACTGAAGCTTTCTTT.

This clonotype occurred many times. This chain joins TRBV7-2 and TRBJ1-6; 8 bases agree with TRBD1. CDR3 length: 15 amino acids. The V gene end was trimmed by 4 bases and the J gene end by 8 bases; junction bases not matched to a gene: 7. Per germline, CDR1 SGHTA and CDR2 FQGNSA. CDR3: CASSSRRQGHSPLHF. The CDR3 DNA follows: TGTGCCAGCAGCTCGCGTCGACAGGGGCATTCACCCCTCCACTTT.

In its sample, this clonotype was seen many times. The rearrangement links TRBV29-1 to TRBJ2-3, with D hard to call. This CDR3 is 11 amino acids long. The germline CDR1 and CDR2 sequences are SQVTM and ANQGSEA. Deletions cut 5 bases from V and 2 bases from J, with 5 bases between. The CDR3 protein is CSVRSTDTQYF. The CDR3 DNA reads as TGCAGCGTTCGTTCCACAGATACGCAGTATTTT.

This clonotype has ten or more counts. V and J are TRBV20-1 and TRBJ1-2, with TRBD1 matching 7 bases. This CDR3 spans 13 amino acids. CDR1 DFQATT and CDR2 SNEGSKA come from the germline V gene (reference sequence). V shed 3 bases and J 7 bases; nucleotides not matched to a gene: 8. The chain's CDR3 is CSASTGEMVGYTF. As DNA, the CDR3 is TGCAGTGCTAGCACAGGGGAAATGGTTGGCTACACCTTC.

The CDR3 sequence is CASSFPHSTGTSGSKNNEQFF. The DNA of the CDR3 is TGTGCCAGCAGTTTTCCCCATTCCACAGGCACTAGCGGGAGCAAAAACAATGAGCAGTTCTTC. The chain is built from TRBV28 and TRBJ2-1; TRBD2 agrees at 11 bases. Germline trimming cut 3 bases from V and 5 bases from J; bases unmatched to any gene: 21. This CDR3 comprises 21 residues. CDR1 and CDR2 from the germline V gene are MDHEN and SYDVKM.

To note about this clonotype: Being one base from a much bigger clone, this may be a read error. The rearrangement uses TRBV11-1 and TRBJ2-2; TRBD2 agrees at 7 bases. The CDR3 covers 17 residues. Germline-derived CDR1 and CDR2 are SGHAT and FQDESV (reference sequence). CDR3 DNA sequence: TGTGCCAGCAGCTTAGGGGTAGCGGGCATGAACACCGGGGAGCAGTTTTTT. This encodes CASSLGVAGMNTGEQFF.

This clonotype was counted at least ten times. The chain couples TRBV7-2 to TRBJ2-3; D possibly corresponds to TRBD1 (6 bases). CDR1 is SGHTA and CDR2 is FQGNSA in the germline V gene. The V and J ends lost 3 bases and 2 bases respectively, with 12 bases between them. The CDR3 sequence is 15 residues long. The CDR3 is CASSFQGRDTDTQYF. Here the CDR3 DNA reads TGTGCCAGCAGCTTTCAGGGGCGCGACACAGATACGCAGTATTTT.

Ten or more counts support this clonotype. The CDR3 region is CSSPAPSTDTQYF. CDR3 sequence (DNA): TGCAGTTCCCCAGCGCCCAGCACAGATACGCAGTATTTT. The chain recombines TRBV20-1 with TRBJ2-3; D is undetermined. V was cut by 8 bases and J by 0 bases, with 12 bases left in between. This CDR3 region has 13 residues. Germline V lookup: CDR1 DFQATT, CDR2 SNEGSKA (reference sequence).

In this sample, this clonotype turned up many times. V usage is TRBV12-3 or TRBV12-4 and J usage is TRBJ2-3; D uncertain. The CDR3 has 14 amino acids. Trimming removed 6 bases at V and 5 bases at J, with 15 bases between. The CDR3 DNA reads TGTGCCAGCAGCCCAAGGACGGACGGAGATACGCAGTATTTT. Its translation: CASSPRTDGDTQYF.

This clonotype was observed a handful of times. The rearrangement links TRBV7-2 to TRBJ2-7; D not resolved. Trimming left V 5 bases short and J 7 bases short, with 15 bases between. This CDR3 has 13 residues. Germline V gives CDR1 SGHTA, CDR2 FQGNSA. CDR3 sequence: CASSGRPPGEQYF. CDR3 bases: TGTGCCAGCAGCGGGCGCCCACCCGGAGAGCAGTACTTC. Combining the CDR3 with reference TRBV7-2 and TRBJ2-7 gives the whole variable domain GAGVSQSPSNKVTEKGKDVELRCDPISGHTALYWYRQSLGQGLEFLIYFQGNSAPDKSGLPSDRFSAERTGGSVSTLTIQRTQQEDSAVYLCASSGRPPGEQYFGPGTRLTVT.

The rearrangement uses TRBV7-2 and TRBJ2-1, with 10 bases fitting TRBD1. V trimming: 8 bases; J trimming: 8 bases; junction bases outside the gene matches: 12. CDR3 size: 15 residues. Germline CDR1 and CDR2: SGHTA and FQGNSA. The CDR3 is CASSPGTGVPHEQFF. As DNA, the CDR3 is TGTGCCAGCTCCCCGGGGACAGGGGTACCCCATGAGCAGTTCTTC.

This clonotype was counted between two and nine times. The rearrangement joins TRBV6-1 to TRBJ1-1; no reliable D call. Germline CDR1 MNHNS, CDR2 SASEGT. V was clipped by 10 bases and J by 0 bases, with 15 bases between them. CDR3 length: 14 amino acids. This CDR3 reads CANPEEGLNTEAFF. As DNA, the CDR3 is TGTGCCAACCCAGAGGAGGGATTGAACACTGAAGCTTTCTTT.

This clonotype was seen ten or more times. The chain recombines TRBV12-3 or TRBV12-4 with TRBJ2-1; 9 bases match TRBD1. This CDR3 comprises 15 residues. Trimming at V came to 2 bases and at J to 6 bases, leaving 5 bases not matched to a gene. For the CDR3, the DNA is TGTGCCAGCAGTTTATCCCCGACAGGGGGCAATGAGCAGTTCTTC. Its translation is CASSLSPTGGNEQFF.

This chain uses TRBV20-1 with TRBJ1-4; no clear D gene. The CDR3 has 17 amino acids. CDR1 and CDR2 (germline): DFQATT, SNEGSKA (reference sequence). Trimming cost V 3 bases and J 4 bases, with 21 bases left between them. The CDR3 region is CSASLARPGANNEKLFF. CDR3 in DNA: TGCAGTGCTAGTCTTGCCCGCCCGGGAGCGAATAATGAAAAACTGTTTTTT.

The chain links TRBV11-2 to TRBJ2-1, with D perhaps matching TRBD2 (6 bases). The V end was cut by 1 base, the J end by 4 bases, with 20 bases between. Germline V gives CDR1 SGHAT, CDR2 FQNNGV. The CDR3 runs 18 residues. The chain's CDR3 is CASSLVGRTQFGYNEQFF. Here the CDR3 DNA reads TGTGCCAGCAGCTTAGTGGGGAGGACACAGTTCGGATACAATGAGCAGTTCTTC.

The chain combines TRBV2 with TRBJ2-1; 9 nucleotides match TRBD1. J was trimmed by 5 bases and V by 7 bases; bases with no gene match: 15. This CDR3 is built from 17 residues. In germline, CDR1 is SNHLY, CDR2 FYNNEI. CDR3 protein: CASKGQGYGRSDNEQFF. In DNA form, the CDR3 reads TGTGCCAGCAAGGGACAGGGATATGGAAGGTCAGACAATGAGCAGTTCTTC.

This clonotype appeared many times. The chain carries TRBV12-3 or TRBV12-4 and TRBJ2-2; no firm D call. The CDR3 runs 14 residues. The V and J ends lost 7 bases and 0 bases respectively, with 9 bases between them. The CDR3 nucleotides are TGTGCCAGCATCCCTACCACGAACACCGGGGAGCTGTTTTTT. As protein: CASIPTTNTGELFF.